The 32 T cell receptor beta chains given below trace back to one sample, sequenced in a study of blood T cell repertoires in COVID-19. Assay: immunoSEQ multiplex PCR; the TCRdb copy retains only in-frame clones and omits some. The sample records 110,000 or so clones, 80% to 90% being singletons. The sample comprised peripheral blood. The receptors were sampled from a man in his sixties or seventies with active or convalescent COVID-19.

This chain connects TRBV3-1 (or the pseudogene TRBV3-2) to TRBJ2-7; TRBD1 matches 7 bases. CDR1 and CDR2 from the germline V gene are LGHDT and YNNKEL (reference sequence). The CDR3 is made up of 16 amino acids. Trimming removed 4 bases from V and 4 bases from J; junction bases left unmatched: 13. As DNA, the CDR3 is TGTGCCAGCAGCCGCGATCTTTGGGACAGAGCTTACGAGCAGTACTTC. The encoded protein is CASSRDLWDRAYEQYF.

The table lists this clone with a few counts. The chain carries TRBV7-2 and TRBJ1-6; D is unresolved. Trimming left V 5 bases short and J 7 bases short, with 15 bases between. This CDR3 region has 15 residues. The germline V gene has CDR1 SGHTA and CDR2 FQGNSA. The CDR3 reads CASSLLEGGNSPLHF. DNA for the CDR3: TGTGCCAGCAGCCTGCTTGAGGGCGGGAATTCACCCCTCCACTTT.

The gene calls are TRBV10-3 and TRBJ2-7, with 11 bases matching TRBD2. The junction had 8 bases not matched to a gene; V was cut back by 3 bases and J by 1 base. The CDR3 is 17 residues long. The germline CDR1 and CDR2 sequences are ENHRY and SYGVKD. Here the CDR3 DNA reads TGTGCCATCAGTGACACTAGCGGGAGCGGGATTTCCTACGAGCAGTACTTC. Translated: CAISDTSGSGISYEQYF.

This chain joins TRBV19 and TRBJ1-4; D is unresolved. V dropped 4 bases and J dropped 3 bases, with 15 bases sitting between them. Per the germline V gene, CDR1 is LNHDA and CDR2 is SQIVND (reference sequence). The CDR3 length is 16 residues. The CDR3 loop reads CASSNRARAPNEKLFF. In DNA, the CDR3 is TGTGCCAGTAGTAACCGGGCGCGGGCACCTAATGAAAAACTGTTTTTT. The variable domain in full, completed from reference TRBV19 and TRBJ1-4, reads DGGITQSPKYLFRKEGQNVTLSCEQNLNHDAMYWYRQDPGQGLRLIYYSQIVNDFQKGDIAEGYSVSREKKESFPLTVTSAQKNPTAFYLCASSNRARAPNEKLFFGSGTQLSVL.

CDR3 sequence reads: CASSLKGLEAFF. The CDR3 DNA reads as TGTGCCAGCAGTTTAAAGGGACTAGAAGCTTTCTTT. The chain links TRBV28 to TRBJ1-1; weak D call: TRBD1 (5 bases). Per the germline V gene, CDR1 is MDHEN and CDR2 is SYDVKM. With 2 bases removed from V and 8 bases from J, the gap between germline ends came to 9 bases. CDR3 length equals 12 residues.

In its sample, this clone was seen once. The CDR3 region has the DNA TGTGCCAGCAGTTTGGGGACAGCCCAACGCCCACTGTTTTTT. Amino acid sequence: CASSLGTAQRPLFF. The chain carries TRBV28 and TRBJ1-4, with 7 bases identical to TRBD1. The V and J ends lost 3 bases and 13 bases, in that order; junction bases with no gene match: 11. The CDR3 runs 14 residues. The germline V gene encodes CDR1 MDHEN and CDR2 SYDVKM. The full variable domain, with the rest looked up from reference TRBV28 and TRBJ1-4, is DVKVTQSSRYLVKRTGEKVFLECVQDMDHENMFWYRQDPGLGLRLIYFSYDVKMKEKGDIPEGYSVSREKKERFSLILESASTNQTSMYLCASSLGTAQRPLFFGSGTQLSVL.

The V call is TRBV4-1, the J call TRBJ1-2, with 7 bases lining up with TRBD1. This CDR3 spans 16 amino acids. Trimming at V came to 4 bases and at J to 0 bases, leaving 8 bases not matched to a gene. Per germline, CDR1 MGHRA and CDR2 YSYEKL. This CDR3 is CASSRETGLTNYGYTF. The CDR3 nucleotides are TGCGCCAGCAGCCGGGAGACAGGGTTAACTAACTATGGCTACACCTTC.

V and J are TRBV28 and TRBJ2-1; TRBD2 aligns across 7 bases. The V and J ends lost 6 bases and 6 bases, in that order; junction bases with no gene match: 11. The CDR3 consists of 15 residues. Germline-derived CDR1 and CDR2 are MDHEN and SYDVKM. CDR3 loop: CASSPGGSGSNEQFF. CDR3 DNA: TGTGCCAGCAGCCCCGGGGGGTCGGGGTCCAATGAGCAGTTCTTC.

V gene TRBV9 combines with J gene TRBJ2-1, with TRBD2 matching over 11 bases. With V trimmed by 4 bases and J by 6 bases, 3 bases remained unmatched. The germline V gene has CDR1 SGDLS and CDR2 YYNGEE. The CDR3 runs 14 residues. The CDR3 bases are TGTGCCAGCAGCCAGGGACTAGCGGTCAATGAGCAGTTCTTC. Translating it yields CASSQGLAVNEQFF.

This clone was counted a single time. V is TRBV3-1 (or the pseudogene TRBV3-2) and J is TRBJ2-3, with TRBD2 identical over 14 bases. The CDR3 loop spans 16 amino acids. Germline values: CDR1 LGHDT, CDR2 YNNKEL (reference sequence). The trim removed 4 bases at V and 6 bases at J, leaving 6 bases unmatched. The CDR3 loop reads CASSRGLAGVGDTQYF. DNA for the CDR3: TGTGCCAGCAGCCGGGGACTAGCGGGAGTAGGTGATACGCAGTATTTT.

On this clone itself: Other DNA sequences of this sample code for an identical CDR3. The chain is built from TRBV18 and TRBJ2-7; the match to TRBD1 covers 9 bases. Trimming took 0 bases from V and 4 from J; bases not matched to a gene: 4. The CDR3 runs to 15 residues. Germline CDR1 reads KGHSH; CDR2 reads LQKENI. The CDR3 nucleotides are TGTGCCAGCTCACCACCGGGACAGGGAGAGTACGAGCAGTACTTC. Amino acids: CASSPPGQGEYEQYF. Combining the CDR3 with reference TRBV18 and TRBJ2-7 gives the whole variable domain NAGVMQNPRHLVRRRGQEARLRCSPMKGHSHVYWYRQLPEEGLKFMVYLQKENIIDESGMPKERFSAEFPKEGPSILRIQQVVRGDSAAYFCASSPPGQGEYEQYFGPGTRLTVT.

The chain carries TRBV4-1 and TRBJ1-4, with 9 nucleotides matching TRBD1. This CDR3 has 17 residues. V shed 0 bases and J 5 bases; nucleotides not matched to a gene: 7. Germline V gene sequence: CDR1 MGHRA, CDR2 YSYEKL. For the CDR3, the DNA is TGCGCCAGCAGCCAAGATCTTCCGGACAGGGGAAATGAAAAACTGTTTTTT. Translating it yields CASSQDLPDRGNEKLFF.

The V and J genes are TRBV30 and TRBJ1-5; 10 nucleotides align to TRBD1. The V segment lost 0 bases and the J segment 4 bases; nucleotides outside the gene matches: 3. The CDR3 extends over 15 amino acids. Germline V lookup: CDR1 GTSNPN, CDR2 SVGIG (reference sequence). In DNA, the CDR3 is TGTGCCTGGAGTGTACAGGGACAGGGGAATCAGCCCCAGCATTTT. Its translation is CAWSVQGQGNQPQHF.

The chain has TRBV30 and TRBJ1-1, with no clear D. CDR3 length equals 15 residues. CDR1 GTSNPN and CDR2 SVGIG come from the germline V gene (reference sequence). V shed 2 bases and J shed 1 base, with 14 bases lying between them. For the CDR3, the DNA is TGTGCCTGGAGTAAACCCTGGGGAGAGAACACTGAAGCTTTCTTT. This translates into CAWSKPWGENTEAFF.

The chain joins TRBV1 to TRBJ2-5; the D call of TRBD2 is as the table states it, not checked on the DNA. TRBV1 is assigned pseudogene status. The CDR3 is 17 amino acids. The CDR3 loop reads CTSSQGERDPIEETQYF. CDR3 DNA: TGCACCAGCAGCCAAGGGGAGCGGGACCCCATCGAAGAGACCCAGTACTTC.

The chain carries TRBV19 and TRBJ1-1, with D perhaps TRBD1 (6 bases). In germline, CDR1 is LNHDA, CDR2 SQIVND (reference sequence). The CDR3 runs to 13 residues. V was shortened by 4 bases and J by 3 bases, with 9 bases between the two germline ends. CDR3 nucleotide sequence: TGTGCCAGTAGTAAGGGGGAAGACACTGAAGCTTTCTTT. It translates to CASSKGEDTEAFF.

The V and J genes are TRBV18 and TRBJ1-5, with D perhaps matching TRBD1 (6 bases). V was trimmed by 1 base and J by 10 bases, leaving 17 bases between them. The CDR3 has 15 residues. Germline-derived CDR1 and CDR2 are KGHSH and LQKENI. CDR3 region: CASSPRGQNLDPQHF. DNA of the CDR3: TGTGCCAGCTCACCACGTGGACAGAACCTCGATCCCCAGCATTTT. The full variable domain, with the rest looked up from reference TRBV18 and TRBJ1-5, is NAGVMQNPRHLVRRRGQEARLRCSPMKGHSHVYWYRQLPEEGLKFMVYLQKENIIDESGMPKERFSAEFPKEGPSILRIQQVVRGDSAAYFCASSPRGQNLDPQHFGDGTRLSIL.

The chain links TRBV11-2 to TRBJ2-2; D is ambiguous. This CDR3 is built from 15 residues. Germline V gene data show CDR1 as SGHAT and CDR2 as FQNNGV. V was shortened by 5 bases and J by 1 base, with 11 bases between the two germline ends. Written as DNA, the CDR3 is TGTGCCAGCAGCGCAGAATTCGAGAACACCGGGGAGCTGTTTTTT. The encoded protein is CASSAEFENTGELFF.

This clone was counted only a few times. The sample contains more than one DNA sequence encoding this CDR3. The gene calls are TRBV30 and TRBJ2-7, with D possibly matching TRBD1 (6 bases). Germline V gene lookup returns CDR1 GTSNPN and CDR2 SVGIG (reference sequence). The CDR3 has 13 amino acids. V dropped 0 bases and J dropped 4 bases, with 10 bases sitting between them. The CDR3 spells CAWSVGAGYEQYF. CDR3 nucleotide sequence: TGTGCCTGGAGTGTGGGGGCGGGTTACGAGCAGTACTTC.

CDR3 protein: CASSLVLGDYGYTF. The DNA for the CDR3 is TGTGCCAGCAGCTTAGTTTTGGGAGACTATGGCTACACCTTC. This chain joins TRBV7-8 and TRBJ1-2, with D uncertain. This CDR3 is built from 14 residues. Trimming removed 1 base at V and 3 bases at J, with 9 bases between. Per germline, CDR1 SGHVS and CDR2 FQNEAQ.

The J gene is TRBJ1-1, the V gene TRBV7-9; D ambiguous. Germline-derived CDR1 and CDR2 are SEHNR and FQNEAQ (reference sequence). Deletions cut 2 bases from V and 11 bases from J, with 18 bases between. The CDR3 covers 14 residues. This CDR3 reads CASSLLPNLGDAFF. CDR3 nucleotide sequence: TGTGCCAGCAGCTTACTCCCGAACCTCGGTGATGCTTTCTTT.

The rearrangement links TRBV19 to TRBJ1-1; 9 nucleotides agree with TRBD1. CDR1 LNHDA and CDR2 SQIVND come from the germline V gene (reference sequence). The CDR3 spans 12 residues. V lost 6 bases and J lost 8; bases outside the gene matches: 4. The CDR3 DNA is TGTGCCAGTAGGAGAGACAGGGGGGAAGCTTTCTTT. It codes for CASRRDRGEAFF.

This clone was found once. This chain uses TRBV19 with TRBJ1-6; 7 nucleotides agree with TRBD1. The CDR3 totals 13 residues. With 10 bases clipped from V and 10 bases from J, the junction kept 10 bases outside the gene matches. CDR1 is LNHDA, CDR2 SQIVND, per germline (reference sequence). CDR3 sequence: CATPTGTGSPLHF. CDR3 nucleotides: TGTGCCACCCCGACAGGGACTGGCTCACCCCTCCACTTT.

CDR3 loop: CASSSRFVSGYKREQYF. In DNA, the CDR3 is TGTGCCAGCAGCTCCCGTTTCGTTAGCGGATACAAGCGGGAGCAGTACTTC. The rearrangement uses TRBV7-8 and TRBJ2-7; D is perhaps TRBD2 (6 bases). CDR3 length: 17 residues. Trimming removed 4 bases from V and 7 bases from J, with 26 bases in between. Per germline, CDR1 SGHVS and CDR2 FQNEAQ.

The chain has TRBV27 and TRBJ2-3, with D perhaps TRBD2 (7 bases). V was cut by 4 bases and J by 1 base, with 15 bases left in between. Germline V gene sequence: CDR1 MNHEY, CDR2 SMNVEV (reference sequence). The CDR3 totals 16 residues. The CDR3 nucleotides read TGTGCCAGCAGTTACAGGAGGGAGGGGGGCACAGATACGCAGTATTTT. This gives the protein CASSYRREGGTDTQYF.

The V call is TRBV9, the J call TRBJ1-6; D is ambiguous. The germline gives CDR1 SGDLS, CDR2 YYNGEE. The CDR3 runs to 16 residues. V shed 0 bases and J shed 4 bases, with 11 bases lying between them. The chain's CDR3 is CASSVALAGYNSPLHF. Here the CDR3 DNA reads TGTGCCAGCAGCGTAGCCTTGGCAGGATATAATTCACCCCTCCACTTT.

The chain combines TRBV28 with TRBJ2-7; 7 bases fit TRBD2. V was pared by 8 bases and J by 2 bases, with 6 bases of the junction left unmatched. Per the germline V gene, CDR1 is MDHEN and CDR2 is SYDVKM. The CDR3 consists of 13 residues. CDR3 loop: CASHSGGTYEQYF. The CDR3 nucleotides read TGTGCCAGCCACTCGGGAGGAACCTACGAGCAGTACTTC.

The rearrangement joins TRBV6-6 to TRBJ2-7, with D possibly TRBD1 on 5 matching bases. The CDR3 is made up of 16 amino acids. The germline gives CDR1 MNHNY, CDR2 SVGAGI (reference sequence). V was shortened by 0 bases and J by 1 base, with 13 bases between the two germline ends. CDR3 in amino acids: CASSYSLQGQSYEQYF. The CDR3 DNA reads TGTGCCAGCAGTTACTCGCTTCAGGGTCAATCCTACGAGCAGTACTTC.

This chain joins TRBV18 and TRBJ1-3, with 7 bases fitting TRBD1. CDR1 KGHSH and CDR2 LQKENI come from the germline V gene. The CDR3 has 16 amino acids. Trimming removed 3 bases from V and 2 bases from J; junction bases left unmatched: 7. The CDR3, as DNA: TGTGCCAGCTCACCGCAACAGGGGTCGGCTGGAAACACCATATATTTT. Translated, it gives CASSPQQGSAGNTIYF.

In its sample, this clone was seen once. The chain recombines TRBV19 with TRBJ1-1; D is uncertain. This CDR3 is built from 15 residues. Germline V lookup: CDR1 LNHDA, CDR2 SQIVND (reference sequence). Trimming pared 3 bases from V and 0 bases from J, leaving 11 bases between. The CDR3 reads CASSMRRYMNTEAFF. For the CDR3, the DNA is TGTGCCAGTAGTATGCGGCGGTACATGAACACTGAAGCTTTCTTT.

The J gene is TRBJ2-1, the V gene TRBV28; 12 nucleotides match TRBD2. After removal of 5 bases from V and 12 bases from J, the junction contained 11 bases not matched to a gene. Germline V lookup: CDR1 MDHEN, CDR2 SYDVKM. CDR3 length: 15 residues. The CDR3 coding sequence is TGTGCCAGCAGTCCCAGTGGACTAGCGGGGAGGGGGCAGTTCTTC. Amino acids: CASSPSGLAGRGQFF.

The rearrangement links TRBV11-2 to TRBJ2-1, with 7 bases matching TRBD2. CDR1 is SGHAT, CDR2 FQNNGV, per germline. This CDR3 is 15 amino acids long. Trimming removed 3 bases from V and 6 bases from J; junction bases left unmatched: 8. CDR3 coding DNA: TGTGCCAGCAGCTTCCAAGGACTAGAATCCAATGAGCAGTTCTTC. Residues: CASSFQGLESNEQFF.